This TCR beta chain was captured by sequencing in a study of T cell clones after liver transplantation. Study information: Post-transplant blood was tracked for graft-donor-reactive T cell clones identified in a pre-transplant mixed lymphocyte reaction.

CD3+CD4+ and CD3+CD8+ cells were FACS-sorted from thawed unstimulated PBMCs. Trimming shortened V by 2 bases and J by 8 bases, and 24 bases separated the two germline ends. This CDR3 spans 16 amino acids. CDR1 is SQVTM and CDR2 is ANQGSEA in the germline V gene. This clone is a singleton in its sample. Its antigen is unknown. Findings and caveats of the study: The donor-reactive repertoire was only partly measurable in a couple of subjects, lacking donor cells. Circulating graft-donor-reactive CD4 TCRbeta sequences fell significantly post-transplant in 5 of 8 subjects.

Measured with immunoSEQ multiplex PCR; TCRdb has only the in-frame clones, and not every one. The top ten clones hold around 7.8% of a sample with roughly 50,000 clones, approximately 88% of them seen once. V usage is TRBV29-1 and J usage is TRBJ1-2; D uncertain. This clonotype was obtained from a human donor who received a liver transplant. This specimen was CD4+ T cells from blood, taken before liver transplant. The CDR3 DNA sequence: TGCAGCGTTGAACCAAATGGACGGCGAACTGGGGAGGGCTACACCTTC. This encodes CSVEPNGRRTGEGYTF.